This TCR beta chain was retrieved from a study of T cell responses to AZD1222 COVID-19 vaccine. Regarding this clone: Its antigen is not identified.

This CDR3 spans 14 amino acids. Trimming stripped 1 base from V and 13 bases from J, with 17 bases between. Germline V CDR1 and CDR2: GTSNPN, SVGIG (reference sequence). Method: immunoSEQ multiplex PCR; TCRdb's copy keeps in-frame clones and lacks some. Of about 140,000 clones in the sample, approximately 90% were seen once. Whole-study findings and limits: Vaccine-related CD4 TCRs covered spike, predominating at 160-218 and 743-854.

This TCR came from an adult in good health. This material consisted of peripheral blood, taken on day 0 of AZD1222 vaccination. V and J are TRBV30 and TRBJ1-6, with D possibly being TRBD1 (5 bases). CDR3 in amino acids: CAWSAGQGPSPLHF. CDR3 in DNA: TGTGCCTGGAGTGCGGGGCAGGGCCCCTCGCCCCTCCACTTT.